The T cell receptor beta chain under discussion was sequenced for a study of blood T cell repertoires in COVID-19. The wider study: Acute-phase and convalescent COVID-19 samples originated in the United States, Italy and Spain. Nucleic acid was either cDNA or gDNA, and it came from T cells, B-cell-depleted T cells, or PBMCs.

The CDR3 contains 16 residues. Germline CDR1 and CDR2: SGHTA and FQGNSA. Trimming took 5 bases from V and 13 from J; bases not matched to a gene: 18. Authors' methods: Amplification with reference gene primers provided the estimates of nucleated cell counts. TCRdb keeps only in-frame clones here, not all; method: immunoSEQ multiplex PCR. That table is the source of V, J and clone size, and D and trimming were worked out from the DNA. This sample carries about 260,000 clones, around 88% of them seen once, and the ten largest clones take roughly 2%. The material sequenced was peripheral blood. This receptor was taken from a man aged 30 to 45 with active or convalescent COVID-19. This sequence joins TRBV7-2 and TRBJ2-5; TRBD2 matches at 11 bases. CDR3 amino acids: CASSQVRSTSGVTGYF. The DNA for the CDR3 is TGTGCCAGCAGCCAAGTGCGGTCGACTAGCGGGGTAACCGGGTACTTC.